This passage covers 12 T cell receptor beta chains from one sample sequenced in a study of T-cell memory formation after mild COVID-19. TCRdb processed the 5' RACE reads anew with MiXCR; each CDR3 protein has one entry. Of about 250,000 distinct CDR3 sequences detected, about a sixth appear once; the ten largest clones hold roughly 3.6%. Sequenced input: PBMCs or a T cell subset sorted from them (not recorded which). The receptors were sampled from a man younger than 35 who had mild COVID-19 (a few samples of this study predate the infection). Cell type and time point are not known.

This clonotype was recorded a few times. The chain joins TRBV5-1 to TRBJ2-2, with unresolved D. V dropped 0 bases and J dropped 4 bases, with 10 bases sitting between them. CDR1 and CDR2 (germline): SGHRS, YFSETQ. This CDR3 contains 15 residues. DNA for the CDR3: TGCGCCAGCAGCTTGGGTGACCCTCCCACCGGGGAGCTGTTTTTT. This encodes CASSLGDPPTGELFF.

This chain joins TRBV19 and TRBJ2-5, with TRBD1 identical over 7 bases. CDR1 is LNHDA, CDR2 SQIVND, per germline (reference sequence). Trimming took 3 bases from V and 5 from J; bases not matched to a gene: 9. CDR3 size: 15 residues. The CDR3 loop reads CASSIKTGLAETQYF. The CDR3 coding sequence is TGTGCCAGTAGTATTAAGACAGGGTTGGCGGAGACCCAGTACTTC. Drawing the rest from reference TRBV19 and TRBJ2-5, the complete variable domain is DGGITQSPKYLFRKEGQNVTLSCEQNLNHDAMYWYRQDPGQGLRLIYYSQIVNDFQKGDIAEGYSVSREKKESFPLTVTSAQKNPTAFYLCASSIKTGLAETQYFGPGTRLLVL.

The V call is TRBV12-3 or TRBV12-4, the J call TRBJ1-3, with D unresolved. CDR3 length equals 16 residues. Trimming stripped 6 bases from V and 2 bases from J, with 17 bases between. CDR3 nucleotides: TGTGCCAGCAGCCCGGTGGGCAGGAAGGCTGGAAACACCATATATTTT. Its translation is CASSPVGRKAGNTIYF.

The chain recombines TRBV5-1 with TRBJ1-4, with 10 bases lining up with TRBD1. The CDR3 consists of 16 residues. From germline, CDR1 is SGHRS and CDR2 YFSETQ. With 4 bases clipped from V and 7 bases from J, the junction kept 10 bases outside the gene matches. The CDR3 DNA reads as TGCGCCAGCAGCCTCGGACCGGGACAGGGGAGTGAAAAACTGTTTTTT. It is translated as CASSLGPGQGSEKLFF.

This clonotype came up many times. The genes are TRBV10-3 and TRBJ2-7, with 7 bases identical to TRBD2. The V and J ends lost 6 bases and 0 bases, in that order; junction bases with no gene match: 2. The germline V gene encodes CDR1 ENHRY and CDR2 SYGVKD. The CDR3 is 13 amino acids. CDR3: CAIRTGGSYEQYF. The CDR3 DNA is TGTGCCATCAGGACGGGGGGCTCCTACGAGCAGTACTTC.

Here the CDR3 reads CASTLTVIQETQYF. CDR3 sequence (DNA): TGTGCCAGCACTCTGACAGTAATCCAAGAGACCCAGTACTTC. The chain links TRBV12-3 or TRBV12-4 to TRBJ2-5; weak D call: TRBD1 (5 bases). CDR3 size: 14 residues. V lost 7 bases to trimming and J lost 1 base, with 13 bases between them.

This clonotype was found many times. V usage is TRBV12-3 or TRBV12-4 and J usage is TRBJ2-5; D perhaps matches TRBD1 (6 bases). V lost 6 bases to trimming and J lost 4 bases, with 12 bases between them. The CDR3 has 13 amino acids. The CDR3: CASRMSGAETQYF. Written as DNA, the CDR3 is TGTGCCAGCAGGATGTCAGGGGCAGAGACCCAGTACTTC.

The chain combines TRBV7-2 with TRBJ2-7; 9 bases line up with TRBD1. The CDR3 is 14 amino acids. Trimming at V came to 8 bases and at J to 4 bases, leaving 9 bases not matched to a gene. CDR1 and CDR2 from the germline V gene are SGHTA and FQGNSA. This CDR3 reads CASCSGTGWYEQYF. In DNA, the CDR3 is TGTGCCAGCTGCTCCGGGACAGGGTGGTACGAGCAGTACTTC.

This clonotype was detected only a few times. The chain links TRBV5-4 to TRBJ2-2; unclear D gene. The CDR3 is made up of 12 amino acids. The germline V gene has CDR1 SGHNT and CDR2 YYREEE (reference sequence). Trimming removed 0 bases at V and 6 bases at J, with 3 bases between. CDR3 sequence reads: CASSLDAGELFF. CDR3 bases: TGTGCCAGCAGCTTGGACGCCGGGGAGCTGTTTTTT.

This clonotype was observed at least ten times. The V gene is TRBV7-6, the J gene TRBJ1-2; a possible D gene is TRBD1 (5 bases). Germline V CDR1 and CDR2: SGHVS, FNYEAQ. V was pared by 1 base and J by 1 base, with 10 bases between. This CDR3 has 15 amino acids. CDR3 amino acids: CASSLDRNYNYGYTF. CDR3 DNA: TGTGCCAGCAGCTTAGACAGGAACTATAACTATGGCTACACCTTC. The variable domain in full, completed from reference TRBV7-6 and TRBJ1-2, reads GAGVSQSPRYKVTKRGQDVALRCDPISGHVSLYWYRQALGQGPEFLTYFNYEAQQDKSGLPNDRFSAERPEGSISTLTIQRTEQRDSAMYRCASSLDRNYNYGYTFGSGTRLTVV.

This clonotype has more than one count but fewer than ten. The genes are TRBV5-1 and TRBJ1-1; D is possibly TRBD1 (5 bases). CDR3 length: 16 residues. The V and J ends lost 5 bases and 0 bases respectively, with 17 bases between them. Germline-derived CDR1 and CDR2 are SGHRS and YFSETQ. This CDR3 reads CASRPGAGTLNTEAFF. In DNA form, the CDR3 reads TGCGCCAGCAGACCGGGTGCGGGGACCCTGAACACTGAAGCTTTCTTT.

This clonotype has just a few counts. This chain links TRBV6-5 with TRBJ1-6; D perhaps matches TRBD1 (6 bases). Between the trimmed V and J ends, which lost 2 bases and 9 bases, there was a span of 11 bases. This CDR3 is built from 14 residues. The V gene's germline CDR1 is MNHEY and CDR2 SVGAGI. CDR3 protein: CASSYDRFGSPLHF. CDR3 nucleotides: TGTGCCAGCAGTTACGACAGGTTTGGTTCACCCCTCCACTTT.